The present TCR beta chain was sequenced within a study of shared clonotypes between healthy human individuals. The table came from immunoSEQ multiplex PCR; TCRdb's copy has only in-frame clones and leaves some out. The repertoire holds roughly 660,000 clones, with 90% as singletons. Deletions cut 4 bases from V and 2 bases from J, with 17 bases between. From germline, CDR1 is SQVTM and CDR2 ANQGSEA. There are 15 residues in the CDR3. This rearrangement joins TRBV29-1 to TRBJ1-2, with D possibly being TRBD1 (6 bases). Sequencing was carried out using memory CD8+ T cells from PBMCs. Subset here: CD45RO+ cells pooled with CCR7-negative TemRA cells. This TCR was recovered from a man aged 18 to 29 in good health. Some clones in this sample may be carry-over from other donors' samples. The chain's CDR3 is CSVVNMGHLNYGYTF. The CDR3 nucleotides are TGCAGCGTTGTCAATATGGGACACCTGAACTATGGCTACACCTTC.